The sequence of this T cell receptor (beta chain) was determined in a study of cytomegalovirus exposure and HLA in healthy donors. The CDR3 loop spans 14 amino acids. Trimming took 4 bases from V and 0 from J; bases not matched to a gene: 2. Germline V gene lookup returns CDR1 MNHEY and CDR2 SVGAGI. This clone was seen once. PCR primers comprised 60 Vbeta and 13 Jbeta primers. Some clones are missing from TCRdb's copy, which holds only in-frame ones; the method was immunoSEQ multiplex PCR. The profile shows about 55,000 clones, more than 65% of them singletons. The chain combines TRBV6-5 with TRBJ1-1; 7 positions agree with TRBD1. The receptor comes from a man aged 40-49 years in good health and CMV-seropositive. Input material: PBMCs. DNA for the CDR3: TGTGCCAGCAGTTCGACAGGGTTGAACACTGAAGCTTTCTTT. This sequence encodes CASSSTGLNTEAFF.